Sequencing of this T cell receptor beta chain was carried out in a study of shared T cell receptors in the human thymus (dated by TCRdb to about 2021). The study in broad terms: The study investigated the way shared, self-reactive T-cell receptor alpha chains are produced in the human thymus.

The library was built by means of the immunoSEQ multiplex PCR assay. The source is immuneACCESS, and TCRdb retained only in-frame sequences with V and J called. Part of the clones is not carried over; for the studies checked, unresolved V genes explain less than half of this, and the remainder is unexplained. The sample table shows roughly 700,000 clones, and roughly 88% are seen once. About 0.01% of the sample is held by the ten biggest clonotypes. From V the trimming removes 4 bases and from J it removes 1 base, while the gene matches leave 4 bases of the junction unaccounted for. Including cysteine and phenylalanine, the CDR3 has 14 amino acids. Of all the DNA, just the CDR3 is kept, 42 bases in frame from base 1. Based on the germline V gene, the CDR1 and CDR2 sequences are LGHNA and YSLEER. This clone was recorded once. No antigen is known for it. There are no base qualities to consult, and no much larger clone falls within one base.

This sample also belongs to another study, concerning human thymus T cells. The second study reports: In Finland, the donors were immunologically healthy infants who were having open corrective cardiac surgery for congenital heart defects. The thymus tissue came from surgical resects taken out during corrective cardiac surgery. Biased V and J gene segment usage appeared to be present in both thymic and peripheral blood repertoires. The related research reported highly overlapping thymic TCR repertoires among unrelated individuals. The study characterized TCR alpha and beta repertoires from seven to nine infant thymus samples and a few related peripheral blood samples. The cohort included several male and a couple of female infants, with donor ages spanning 7 to 244 days. After being mechanically released from the tissue, thymocytes were kept at -70 degrees C in pellets of about 10-33 million cells. A QIAsymphony instrument was used to extract genomic DNA from the frozen cell pellets. Using the immunoSEQ multiplex PCR assay, the TCRB and TCRAD loci were amplified from a standardized quantity of quality-controlled genomic DNA. The amplicons covered the V(D)J region and were long enough to include the CDR3 and to identify the V and J genes. The commercial immunoSEQ service was used to sequence amplicons on an Illumina platform. Corrections for primer bias and sequencing errors followed previously described methods, while TCRAD and TCRB definitions were based on the IMGT database. Analysis of the repertoires was done with immunoSEQ Analyzer 3.0 and VDJTools and included basic statistics, V/J segment usage, diversity estimates, rarefaction and pairwise overlap. Diversity was estimated using the Chao1, ChaoE, Efron-Thisted, Shannon and inverse Simpson indices, and was also estimated on datasets down-sampled to the size of the smallest sample. Repertoire overlap used strict matching of CDR3 nucleotide sequence, V gene and J gene, with Jaccard-based multidimensional scaling clustering. Thymus samples yielded on average around 810,000 unique TCRB clonotypes, compared with 80,000 to 95,000 from blood samples.

The source of this sequence is a boy younger than two with a congenital heart defect. Donor details come from another sample of the same person, matched by shared clones. The sample comprised thymocytes. The rearranged chain carries TRBV4-3 and TRBJ2-7; 7 nucleotides in the junction match TRBD2. The CDR3 sequence is CASSLRTSSYEQYF. The sequence in DNA is TGCGCCAGCAGCCTCCGGACTAGTTCCTACGAGCAGTACTTC.